The T cell receptor beta chain under discussion was sequenced for a study of control samples from healthy donors and cancer patients. The V segment lost 7 bases and the J segment 8 bases; nucleotides outside the gene matches: 6. This CDR3 has 13 residues. Germline V lookup: CDR1 LNHDA, CDR2 SQIVND (reference sequence). Only in-frame clones appear in the TCRdb table, and some are missing; sequencing was by immunoSEQ multiplex PCR. The data contain 120,000 or so clones, 90% to 95% of them singletons. The chain links TRBV19 to TRBJ1-4, with TRBD1 matching over 8 bases. What was sequenced was blood. This clonotype originated in a woman between 18 and 29 years old in good health. The CDR3: CASKGTGGEKLFF. CDR3 nucleotide sequence: TGTGCCAGTAAGGGGACAGGAGGAGAAAAACTGTTTTTT.